This record looks at one T cell receptor beta chain sequence and its context. It has no known antigen specificity. Base quality data are lacking; no much larger clone is found one base away. The germline V gene encodes CDR1 SGHRS and CDR2 YFSETQ. Counted from cysteine to phenylalanine, this CDR3 has 13 amino acids. Just the 39-base CDR3 DNA is kept, in frame starting at base 1. V sheds 1 base and J sheds 8 bases, leaving 12 bases between their ends. The record originates from a study of cytomegalovirus exposure and HLA in healthy donors (dated by TCRdb to about 2017). Describing the broader study: In an earlier analysis of some 550 of the donors, under 300 Gb of sequence data and approximately 120 million unique TCR beta sequences from roughly 180 million T cells were reported. Roughly 300 gigabases of sequencing data and around 80 million unique TCR sequences made up an early release that covered 500 to 650 HLA-typed donors. Of the 300 to 450 genotyped donors, about 80% fell in the genetic ancestry cluster associated with self-reported Caucasian donors. The study aimed to test whether cataloging public T cell receptors could reveal signatures of past pathogen exposure. The study used immunosequencing to profile the T cell repertoires of approximately 640 subjects and linked those repertoires to cytomegalovirus serostatus. Besides the first cohort of about 730 subjects, a separate validation cohort made up of 90 to 150 different subjects was used. High-throughput TCR immunosequencing, statistical association of individual TCRs with disease status, and machine learning were combined to predict cytomegalovirus infection status. In a later analysis, previously published TCR beta repertoires from about 640 donors were re-analyzed and high-resolution HLA genotyping was added so that TCR occurrence patterns could be studied. Rather than using new phenotypic data, the later analysis identified candidate immune exposures from TCR beta sequences and from how often those sequences occurred across donors. An earlier analysis of 450 to 750 of the donors used high-throughput TCR beta sequencing to judge whether each TCR beta V gene segment behaved as functional or pseudogenic. Donor age, sex, ethnicity and CMV serostatus were compiled alongside the repertoire data. Genome-wide SNP genotypes for about 55% of the roughly 670 donors were used in a later genetic analysis, which treated that subset as a discovery cohort. All discovery cohort repertoires had been generated on a single sequencing platform. HLA typing included class I and class II loci at four-digit resolution. The number of typed donors differed by locus: about 629-630 for A, B, C, DRB1 and DQB1; approximately 520 for DQA1; some 610 for DPA1; and roughly 490 for DPB1. A handful of DR-DQ haplotypes were handled as single units for association and clustering because linkage in the cohort was strong. Across about 380 genotyped donors of the cohort, an average of about 240,000 unique TCR beta nucleotide sequences per donor were sequenced, and approximately 17% of those sequences were non-productive. What the research found in general, with its limitations: The only immune exposure information available for the cohort was CMV serostatus. HLA typing was unavailable for some donors at each locus, so association tests used only the typed subset. The sequencing pipeline was judged likely to have produced a cluster of highly shared sequence variants as a technical artifact. While some public TCRs were present in many individuals, most TCR sequences turned up only very rarely across donors. Correlated functional status among segregating V segments might be attributable to linkage disequilibrium, but an unknown experimental factor could not be ruled out. A later analysis found that TCR association rates varied across HLA loci, with DRB1 alleles showing the most associated TCRs and HLA-C alleles the fewest. Cytomegalovirus status was reported to be diagnosed by the classifier with high specificity and sensitivity in both the original and validation cohorts. In a later analysis, several top co-occurrence clusters were reported to appear linked to parvovirus B19, influenza, CMV and Epstein-Barr virus. In a later analysis, HLA-associated TCR beta chains were found to be more clonally expanded and to have lower generation probabilities than equally common non-associated chains. Compared with the approximately 710-donor mean, donors in an Asian-associated ancestry cluster had fewer N-insertions in productive TCRs, according to a later genetic analysis. Because counts were too low, some 17 rarely observed V segments, including chromosome 9 orphons, were excluded from the earlier analysis of fewer than 650 of the donors. A total of fewer than 200 TCR beta chains were listed by the study as associated with cytomegalovirus. V-gene and J-gene trimming of TCR beta chains was associated with a missense DCLRE1C variant in a later genetic analysis, and the association was replicated in an independent cohort. Three of the identified cytomegalovirus-associated TCR beta chains were confirmed in vitro to be specific for cytomegalovirus antigens. The authors suggested that the approach could potentially be generalized to other disease states and immunological phenotypes. In this cohort, only TCR beta chains were sequenced, and detectable features were limited by the absence of alpha or paired-chain data. The 87-base-pair reads could not distinguish some IMGT-functional V segments, including TRBV6-2 and TRBV6-3, so those segments were excluded. In a later analysis, most CMV-associated TCR beta chains were found to appear HLA-restricted, with HLA associations seemingly driven largely by CMV exposure. When HLA alleles, especially DR and DQ, strongly co-occurred, TCR associations were difficult to assign to individual alleles. A further reported finding was that TCR beta sequences accurately predicted the HLA-A and HLA-B alleles for most subjects in the first cohort. Sequencing depth was assumed to be roughly uniform across donors in the presence/absence analyses, though that assumption may not hold. Specific HLA alleles were associated with 16,951 TCR beta sequences at a false discovery rate of 0.05 in a later analysis. In an earlier analysis of over 550 of the donors, most TCR beta V segments were observed in productive rearrangements about 87% or about 30% of the time, broadly matching IMGT annotations.

The cohort consisted of more than 650 healthy bone marrow donors. Cohort members were all nominally healthy when sampled, although unrecorded immune exposures were likely present. The donor was CMV seronegative and was included in the group of about 350 seronegative cohort members. A peripheral blood sample was provided by each donor, and peripheral blood mononuclear cells were used for TCR beta sequencing. The Qiagen DNeasy Blood Extraction Kit was used to extract genomic DNA from the blood cell samples. Libraries were built with the immunoSEQ multiplex PCR assay. The multiplex PCR relied on a mix of 60 forward primers for TCR Vbeta segments and 13 reverse primers for TCR Jbeta segments. Amplification of the CDR3 region of rearranged TCR beta genes was performed with a multiplex PCR assay on genomic DNA. The amplified TCR beta libraries were sequenced on the Illumina HiSeq System as 87-base-pair reads. Per the authors' processing: A later analysis counted about 82 million unique TCR beta chains across the 690 or so repertoires, and 10 million to 12 million of these chains were shared by at least two donors. To remove PCR and sequencing errors, raw reads were error-corrected and collapsed into unique sequences using a nearest-neighbor algorithm that merged closely related sequences. To assign V, D and J gene segments, CDR3 sequences were aligned to IMGT reference sequences. For a sequence to be retained, a match of at least six nucleotides to both a V gene segment and a J gene segment was required. A rearrangement counted as productive if the CDR3 had no stop codons and remained in frame with V and J, and every other rearrangement counted as non-productive. CDR3 was defined by IMGT convention, running from the second conserved V-encoded cysteine to the conserved J-encoded phenylalanine. The earlier analysis of around 640 of the donors excluded sequences that lacked an unambiguous match to a single V gene segment. In an earlier analysis of 587 of the donors, V segments were called functional above 56.7% productive rearrangements and were called segregating when the between-donor standard deviation exceeded 5%. A statistical classification framework was built for diagnosing cytomegalovirus status from the catalog of TCR beta chain sequences. A later analysis assigned V and J genes by comparing TCR nucleotide sequences with IMGT/GENE-DB human TR gene sequences. In a later analysis, CDR3 sequences and most-parsimonious VDJ recombination scenarios were assigned using the TCRdist pipeline. A later analysis defined each TCR beta chain by its CDR3 amino acid sequence plus V-gene family, and excluded reads lacking a unique V-gene family. As a way to deal with suspected cross-contamination and a sequencing artifact, a later analysis dropped more than 500 nucleotide sequences that were highly shared and had low generation probability. In a later analysis, a clonal expansion index was calculated for each public chain from normalized within-repertoire ranks of inferred template counts. In a later analysis, generation probabilities were computed with a VDJ recombination model fitted to out-of-frame rearrangements, and the resulting probabilities were checked against IGoR. Hypergeometric tests were used in a later analysis to score TCR-TCR, TCR-HLA and TCR-CMV co-occurrence, with a repertoire-size bias correction applied to the TCR pairs. In a later analysis, false discovery rates were estimated by permuting HLA or CMV assignments 20 times. In a later analysis, co-occurring TCRs were grouped using DBSCAN, with TCRdist sequence similarity added in when clustering inside HLA-allele-positive subsets. Repertoires with fewer than 30,000 or more than 120,000 public chains, plus five repertoires with anomalous nucleotide sharing, were excluded from co-occurrence clustering. Sourced from immuneACCESS, this table was stored by TCRdb with only in-frame sequences that have V and J called. A share of the clones is absent; for the studies checked, an unresolved V gene accounts for under half, and the remainder has no known explanation. V, J and clone size are taken as reported in that table, and D and trimming were inferred from the DNA itself. The sample table holds about 140,000 clones, of which 60% to 80% were seen once. The ten largest account for over 3% of the sample.

The specimen was PBMCs. Recombination joined TRBV5-1 with TRBJ1-2; a tentative D call is TRBD1 (5 bases match). This receptor was identified in a man aged 35 to 55 in good health and CMV-seronegative. The DNA sequence is given as TGCGCCAGCAGCTTGCCCAGGGAGGAGGGCTACACCTTC. Its protein is CASSLPREEGYTF.